This T cell receptor (beta chain) was identified in a study of T cells in Graves' hyperthyroidism and ophthalmopathy. CDR1 MNHNS and CDR2 SASEGT come from the germline V gene. CDR3 length: 15 amino acids. V shed 5 bases and J shed 0 bases, with 13 bases lying between them. RNA transcripts were the template for amplifying TCR beta CDR3 regions. TCR CDR3 regions were first amplified by RT-PCR with HTBI primers. TCRdb re-derived calls from the multiplex PCR reads in MiXCR, one entry per CDR3 protein. The sample holds about 410,000 distinct CDR3 sequences, around 15% seen once. This clonotype was observed many times. Its antigen is still unknown. Study-level points and caveats: Ophthalmopathy was predicted by the model a median of about six months ahead of onset.

Sequencing used blood. The chain links TRBV6-1 to TRBJ1-1; D unclear. The sequence was obtained from a man younger than 35 with Graves' ophthalmopathy. As DNA, the CDR3 is TGTGCCAGCAGTCCCCTTGGTCGACTGAACACTGAAGCTTTCTTT. Protein sequence: CASSPLGRLNTEAFF.